What follows are 24 T cell receptor beta chains derived from one specimen sequenced in a study of monozygotic twins with inflammatory bowel disease (dated 2019 in TCRdb). Library preparation was by 5' RACE. Sequencing used an Illumina HiSeq 2500. Following TCRdb reprocessing, every CDR3 protein sequence forms one entry, and DNA is not provided. The record for this sample contains fewer than 550,000 distinct CDR3 sequences. The top ten clones comprise around 2.4% of the sample. The sequenced sample was blood. The source of these receptors is a human donor with ulcerative colitis or Crohn's disease, or a healthy co-twin of an affected twin (not recorded which).

This CDR3 is CASSFGRTTEAFF. The rearrangement uses TRBV27 and TRBJ1-1. Germline CDR1 reads MNHEY; CDR2 reads SMNVEV (reference sequence). This CDR3 region has 13 residues.

The V call is TRBV20-1, the J call TRBJ1-2. The CDR3 loop spans 14 amino acids. Germline V gene sequence: CDR1 DFQATT, CDR2 SNEGSKA (reference sequence). The CDR3 spells CSASDPRGDYGYTF.

The chain uses TRBV5-4 and TRBJ2-1. Looked up from germline, CDR1 is SGHNT and CDR2 is YYREEE (reference sequence). CDR3 length: 16 residues. Here the CDR3 reads CASSLLQPSSYNEQFF.

The chain links TRBV7-9 to TRBJ1-4; TCRdb returns TRBD1, unconfirmable since there is no DNA. In germline, CDR1 is SEHNR, CDR2 FQNEAQ (reference sequence). CDR3 length: 15 amino acids. The CDR3 is CASSFPGQGPPKLFF.

The chain recombines TRBV10-3 with TRBJ2-3; TCRdb names TRBD1, which stays unverified in the absence of DNA. From germline, CDR1 is ENHRY and CDR2 SYGVKD. This CDR3 is 17 amino acids long. The CDR3 reads CAISVTPGEGVTDTQYF.

The V and J genes are TRBV4-2 and TRBJ1-1. The CDR3 runs 14 residues. Germline CDR1 LGHNA, CDR2 YNFKEQ. This CDR3 reads CASSQDLGGRVAFF.

The J gene is TRBJ2-7, the V gene TRBV20-1; TCRdb's D gene call, TRBD1, goes unchecked for lack of DNA. The length of the CDR3 is 16 residues. The V gene's germline CDR1 is DFQATT and CDR2 SNEGSKA (reference sequence). Here the CDR3 reads CSATRPGGRSSYEQYF.

The V call is TRBV7-9, the J call TRBJ2-1. Germline CDR1 SEHNR, CDR2 FQNEAQ (reference sequence). The CDR3 contains 15 residues. This chain's CDR3 is CASSLLDGALVEQFF.

The gene calls are TRBV20-1 and TRBJ1-2; the TRBD1 assignment by TCRdb is unverifiable without DNA. From germline, CDR1 is DFQATT and CDR2 SNEGSKA (reference sequence). There are 14 residues in the CDR3. The CDR3 region is CSARDRDSFYGYTF.

This chain connects TRBV4-1 to TRBJ2-7; absent DNA, TCRdb's TRBD2 call cannot be checked. The CDR3 spans 15 residues. Germline-derived CDR1 and CDR2 are MGHRA and YSYEKL. The CDR3 loop is CASSASGGASYEQYF.

This chain joins TRBV3-1 and TRBJ2-2. Germline V lookup: CDR1 LGHDT, CDR2 YNNKEL (reference sequence). The CDR3 contains 12 residues. CDR3 protein: CASSQAPGELLF.

This CDR3 is CASSSRDGPQETQYF. The chain is built from TRBV7-2 and TRBJ2-5; the D gene TCRdb calls, TRBD2, cannot be checked with no DNA. This CDR3 has 15 amino acids. The germline V gene has CDR1 SGHTA and CDR2 FQGNSA.

The chain joins TRBV11-2 to TRBJ2-7; the TCRdb D gene call, TRBD1, has no DNA to confirm it. From germline, CDR1 is SGHAT and CDR2 FQNNGV. CDR3 length: 13 amino acids. The CDR3 spells CASSSGGTAEQYF.

The chain has TRBV3-1 and TRBJ2-7; TCRdb returns TRBD1, unconfirmable since there is no DNA. This CDR3 contains 12 residues. Per the germline V gene, CDR1 is LGHDT and CDR2 is YNNKEL (reference sequence). The chain's CDR3 is CASSQVREKQYF.

The CDR3 protein is CASSLDREAFF. V and J are TRBV7-9 and TRBJ1-1; TCRdb selects TRBD1, and the lack of DNA leaves this call unchecked. The CDR3 runs to 11 residues. The germline gives CDR1 SEHNR, CDR2 FQNEAQ (reference sequence).

The V call is TRBV30, the J call TRBJ2-5. Per the germline V gene, CDR1 is GTSNPN and CDR2 is SVGIG (reference sequence). The CDR3 runs 15 residues. The CDR3 reads CAWSSKERSGETQYF.

The V call is TRBV29-1, the J call TRBJ1-1. The germline V gene has CDR1 SQVTM and CDR2 ANQGSEA. The CDR3 sequence is 11 residues long. This CDR3 reads CSVELGHRAFF.

The V call is TRBV20-1, the J call TRBJ2-1. From germline, CDR1 is DFQATT and CDR2 SNEGSKA (reference sequence). The CDR3 consists of 15 residues. The CDR3 here is CSAGDPSGEDNEQFF.

The chain uses TRBV18 and TRBJ2-7. The CDR3 runs 16 residues. Germline assignment: CDR1 KGHSH and CDR2 LQKENI. CDR3 protein: CASSPTDGESSYEQYF.

The V and J genes are TRBV9 and TRBJ2-2. This CDR3 spans 15 amino acids. The V gene's germline CDR1 is SGDLS and CDR2 YYNGEE. CDR3 amino acids: CASSVDGGYTGELFF.

CDR3 loop: CASSVGRARTGELFF. The chain uses TRBV9 and TRBJ2-2; TCRdb names TRBD1, which stays unverified in the absence of DNA. Per the germline V gene, CDR1 is SGDLS and CDR2 is YYNGEE. The CDR3 loop spans 15 amino acids.

This rearrangement joins TRBV20-1 to TRBJ1-1; with no DNA, the TCRdb D assignment of TRBD1 cannot be verified. CDR1 DFQATT and CDR2 SNEGSKA come from the germline V gene (reference sequence). The CDR3 length is 12 residues. The CDR3 sequence: CSGTGTNTEAFF.

The chain joins TRBV12-3 or TRBV12-4 to TRBJ1-1. This CDR3 contains 13 residues. The CDR3 loop reads CASNFGPNTEDFF.

This sequence joins TRBV6-1 and TRBJ2-5; TCRdb's D gene call, TRBD1, goes unchecked for lack of DNA. The CDR3 spans 15 residues. CDR1 is MNHNS, CDR2 SASEGT, per germline. The CDR3: CASSGDRGSQETQYF.